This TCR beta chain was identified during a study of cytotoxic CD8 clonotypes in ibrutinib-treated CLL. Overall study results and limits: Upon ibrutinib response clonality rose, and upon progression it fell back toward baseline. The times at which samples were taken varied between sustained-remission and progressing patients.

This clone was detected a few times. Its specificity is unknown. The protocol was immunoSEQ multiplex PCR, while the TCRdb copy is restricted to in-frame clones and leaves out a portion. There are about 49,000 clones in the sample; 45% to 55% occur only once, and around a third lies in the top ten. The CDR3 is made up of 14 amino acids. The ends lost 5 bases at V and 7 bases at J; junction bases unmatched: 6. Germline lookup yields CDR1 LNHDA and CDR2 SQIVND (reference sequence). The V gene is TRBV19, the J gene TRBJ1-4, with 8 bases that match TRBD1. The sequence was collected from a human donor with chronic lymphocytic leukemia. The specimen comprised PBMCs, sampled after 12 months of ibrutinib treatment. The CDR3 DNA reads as TGTGCCAGTAGTTTCGACAGGGGAAGTGAAAAACTGTTTTTT. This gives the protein CASSFDRGSEKLFF.